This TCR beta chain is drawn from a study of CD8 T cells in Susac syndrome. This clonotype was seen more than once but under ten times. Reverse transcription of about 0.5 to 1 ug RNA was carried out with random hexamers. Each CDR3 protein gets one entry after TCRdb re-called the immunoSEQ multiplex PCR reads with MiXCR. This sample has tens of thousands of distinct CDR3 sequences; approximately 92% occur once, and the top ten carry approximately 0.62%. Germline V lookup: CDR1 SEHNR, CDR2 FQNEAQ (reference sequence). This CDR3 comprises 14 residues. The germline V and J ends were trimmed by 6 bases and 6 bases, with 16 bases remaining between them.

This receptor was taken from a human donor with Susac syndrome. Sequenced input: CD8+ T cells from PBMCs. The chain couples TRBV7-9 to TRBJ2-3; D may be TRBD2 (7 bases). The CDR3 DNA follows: TGTGCCAGCAGTCCTTTGGGGGGGGCTGATACGCAGTATTTT. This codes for CASSPLGGADTQYF.